One sample yielded the 2 T cell receptor beta chains listed below, sequenced in a study of cytotoxic CD8 clonotypes in ibrutinib-treated CLL. Libraries were prepared by immunoSEQ multiplex PCR; TCRdb keeps only in-frame clonotypes and omits some of them. Of roughly 50,000 clones listed, roughly 63% are singletons. The material sequenced was PBMCs, taken after 24 months of ibrutinib treatment. The receptor set was obtained from a human donor with chronic lymphocytic leukemia.

This clone was recorded a few times. This sequence joins TRBV19 and TRBJ1-1; D is undetermined. V was cut by 6 bases and J by 0 bases, with 11 bases left in between. Germline V gene lookup returns CDR1 LNHDA and CDR2 SQIVND (reference sequence). The CDR3 runs to 14 residues. The CDR3 DNA is TGTGCCAGTAGACTGGGAATTTTGAACACTGAAGCTTTCTTT. This translates into CASRLGILNTEAFF.

The chain joins TRBV5-5 to TRBJ1-1, with unresolved D. CDR1 and CDR2 from the germline V gene are SGHKS and YYEKEE (reference sequence). V lost 1 base, J lost 3 bases, and 7 bases lay in between. The CDR3 sequence is 13 residues long. The CDR3 coding sequence is TGTGCCAGCAGCTTGCAACCGGACACTGAAGCTTTCTTT. It codes for CASSLQPDTEAFF.